This passage covers 5 T cell receptor beta chains from one sample sequenced in a study of control samples from healthy donors and cancer patients. Sequenced by immunoSEQ multiplex PCR; TCRdb stores in-frame clones only, minus some. Among 100,000 to 150,000 clones, over 85% were seen once, and the ten largest hold around 5.1%. Sample: blood. The receptor set was obtained from a man in his late teens or twenties in good health.

The chain has TRBV23-1 and TRBJ1-5; D is perhaps TRBD1 (5 bases). TRBV23-1 is known as an ORF, though its function is uncertain. The ends were cut back, 0 bases at V and 7 bases at J, with 10 bases in the middle. This CDR3 region has 14 residues. DNA for the CDR3: TGCGCCAGCAGTCAATCGGGGGTGGGCCAGCCCCAGCATTTT. Residues: CASSQSGVGQPQHF.

V usage is TRBV5-1 and J usage is TRBJ2-3; the D gene could be TRBD1 or TRBD2 (6 bases each). The V gene's germline CDR1 is SGHRS and CDR2 YFSETQ. V lost 1 base to trimming and J lost 5 bases, with 14 bases between them. The CDR3 is 15 residues long. The CDR3 nucleotides read TGCGCCAGCAGCTTGTATCCGGGGGCGAAAGATACGCAGTATTTT. It yields the protein CASSLYPGAKDTQYF.

This clone is medium-sized within its sample. The chain carries TRBV7-9 and TRBJ1-2; D unclear. Germline lookup yields CDR1 SEHNR and CDR2 FQNEAQ (reference sequence). Trimming stripped 5 bases from V and 1 base from J, with 5 bases between. The CDR3 is 12 residues long. As DNA, the CDR3 is TGTGCCAGCAGCCTAAATAACTATGGCTACACCTTC. Its translation: CASSLNNYGYTF.

The chain links TRBV29-1 to TRBJ2-7; 11 bases line up with TRBD1. The CDR3 is 12 amino acids. Germline V CDR1 and CDR2: SQVTM, ANQGSEA. V lost 6 bases and J lost 5; bases outside the gene matches: 3. Here the CDR3 DNA reads TGCAGCGTGGAGGGACAGGGGGACGAGCAGTACTTC. Translated, it gives CSVEGQGDEQYF.

V is TRBV5-1 and J is TRBJ1-2; D unclear. CDR1 is SGHRS, CDR2 YFSETQ, per germline. V lost 1 base, J lost 3 bases, and 13 bases lay in between. This CDR3 is built from 15 residues. The CDR3 reads CASSLLEGAYYGYTF. The CDR3 nucleotides are TGCGCCAGCAGCTTGTTGGAGGGTGCTTACTATGGCTACACCTTC.